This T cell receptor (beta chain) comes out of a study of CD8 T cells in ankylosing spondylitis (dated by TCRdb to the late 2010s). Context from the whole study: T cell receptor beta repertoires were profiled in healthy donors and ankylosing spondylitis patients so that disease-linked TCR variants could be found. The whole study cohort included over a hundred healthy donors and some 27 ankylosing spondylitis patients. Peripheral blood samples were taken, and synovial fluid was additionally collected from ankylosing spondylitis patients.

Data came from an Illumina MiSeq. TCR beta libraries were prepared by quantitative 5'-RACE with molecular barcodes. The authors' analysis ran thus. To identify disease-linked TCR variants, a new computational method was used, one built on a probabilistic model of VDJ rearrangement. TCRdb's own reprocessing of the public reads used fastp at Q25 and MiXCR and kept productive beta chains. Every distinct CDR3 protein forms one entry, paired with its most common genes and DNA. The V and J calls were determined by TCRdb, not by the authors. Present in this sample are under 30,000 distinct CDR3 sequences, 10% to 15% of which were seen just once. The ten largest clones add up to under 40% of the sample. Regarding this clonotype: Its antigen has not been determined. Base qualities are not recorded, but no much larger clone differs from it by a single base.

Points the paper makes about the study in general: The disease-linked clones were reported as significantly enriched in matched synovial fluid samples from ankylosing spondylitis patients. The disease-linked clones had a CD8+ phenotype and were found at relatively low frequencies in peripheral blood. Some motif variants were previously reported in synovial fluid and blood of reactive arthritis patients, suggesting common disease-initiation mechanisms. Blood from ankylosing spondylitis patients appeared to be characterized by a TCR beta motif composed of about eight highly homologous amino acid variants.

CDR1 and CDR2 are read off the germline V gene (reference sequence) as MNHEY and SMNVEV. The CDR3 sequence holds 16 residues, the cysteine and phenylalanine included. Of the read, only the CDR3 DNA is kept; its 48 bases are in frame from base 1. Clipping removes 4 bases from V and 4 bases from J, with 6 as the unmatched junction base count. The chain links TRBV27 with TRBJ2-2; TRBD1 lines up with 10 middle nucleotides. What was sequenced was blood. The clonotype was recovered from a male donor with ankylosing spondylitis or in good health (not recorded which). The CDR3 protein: CASSSTGGVVTGELFF. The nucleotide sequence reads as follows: TGTGCCAGCAGTTCGACAGGGGGCGTCGTCACCGGGGAGCTGTTTTTT.